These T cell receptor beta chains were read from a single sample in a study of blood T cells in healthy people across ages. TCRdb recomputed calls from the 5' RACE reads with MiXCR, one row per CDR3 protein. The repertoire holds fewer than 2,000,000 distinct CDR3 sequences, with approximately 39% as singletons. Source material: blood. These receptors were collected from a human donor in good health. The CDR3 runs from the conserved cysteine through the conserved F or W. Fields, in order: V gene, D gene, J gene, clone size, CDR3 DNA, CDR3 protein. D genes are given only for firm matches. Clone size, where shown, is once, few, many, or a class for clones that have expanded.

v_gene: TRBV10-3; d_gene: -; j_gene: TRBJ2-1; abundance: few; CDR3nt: TGTGCCATCGGTGGGGATGAGCAGTTCTTC; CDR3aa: CAIGGDEQFF
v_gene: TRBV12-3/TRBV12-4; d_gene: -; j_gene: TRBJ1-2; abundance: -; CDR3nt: TGTGCCAGCAGTATCTCTAACAGGGAAGTTACCTATGGCTACACCTTC; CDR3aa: CASSISNREVTYGYTF
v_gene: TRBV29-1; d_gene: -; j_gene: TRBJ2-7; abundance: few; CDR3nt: TGCAGCGCTTGGGGAGCACAGAGATACGAGCAGTACTTC; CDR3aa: CSAWGAQRYEQYF
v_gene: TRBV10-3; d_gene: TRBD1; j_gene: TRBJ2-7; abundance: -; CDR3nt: TGTGCCATCAGTACCGGGACAGGGTCCTACGAGCAGTACTTC; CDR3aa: CAISTGTGSYEQYF
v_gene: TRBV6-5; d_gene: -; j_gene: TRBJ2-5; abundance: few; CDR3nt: TGTGCCAGCAGTTACGCCGACTCTCAAGAGACCCAGTACTTC; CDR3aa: CASSYADSQETQYF
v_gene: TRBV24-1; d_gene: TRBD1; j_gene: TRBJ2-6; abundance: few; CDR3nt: TGTGCCACCAGTGATCCGACAGGGGGGGCATCAGGGGCCAACGTCCTGACTTTC; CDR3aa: CATSDPTGGASGANVLTF
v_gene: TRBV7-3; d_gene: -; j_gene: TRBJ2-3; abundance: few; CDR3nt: TGTGCCAGCAGCTTAATGGGACCTAGCACAGATACGCAGTATTTT; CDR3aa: CASSLMGPSTDTQYF
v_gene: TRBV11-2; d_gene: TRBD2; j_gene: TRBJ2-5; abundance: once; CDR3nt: TGTGCCAGCAGACATACAGCTAGCGGGGGTGGGGAGACCCAGTACTTC; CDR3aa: CASRHTASGGGETQYF
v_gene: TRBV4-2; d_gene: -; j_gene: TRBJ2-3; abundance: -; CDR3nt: TGTGCCAGCAGCCACCCCCGCACAGATACGCAGTATTTT; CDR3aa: CASSHPRTDTQYF
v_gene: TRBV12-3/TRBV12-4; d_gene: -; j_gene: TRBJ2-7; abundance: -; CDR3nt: TGTGCCAGCAGTTTTTTCCAGTCCGTATACGAGCAGTACTTC; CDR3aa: CASSFFQSVYEQYF
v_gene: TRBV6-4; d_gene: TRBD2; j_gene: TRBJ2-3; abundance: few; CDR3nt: TGTGCCAGCAGCCGAACTAGCGGGGCCCCCACAGATACGCAGTATTTT; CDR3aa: CASSRTSGAPTDTQYF
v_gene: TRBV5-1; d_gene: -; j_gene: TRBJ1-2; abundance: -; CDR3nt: TGCGCCAGCAGCGGAGAGACTACAGACTATGGCTACACCTTC; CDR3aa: CASSGETTDYGYTF
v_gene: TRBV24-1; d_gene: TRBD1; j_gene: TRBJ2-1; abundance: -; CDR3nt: TGTGCCACCAGTGTCCCGGCACAGGGGGACAATGAGCAGTTCTTC; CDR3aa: CATSVPAQGDNEQFF
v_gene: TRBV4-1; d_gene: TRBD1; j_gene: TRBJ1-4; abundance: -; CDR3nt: TGCGCCAGCAGCCAAGCCCCCGGGACAGTGGGTGAAAAACTGTTTTTT; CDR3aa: CASSQAPGTVGEKLFF
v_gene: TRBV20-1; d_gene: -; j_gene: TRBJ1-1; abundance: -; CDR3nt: TGCAGTGCTAGTCCTAGACAGGAAGCTTTCTTT; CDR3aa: CSASPRQEAFF
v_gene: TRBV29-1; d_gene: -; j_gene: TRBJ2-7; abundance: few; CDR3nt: TGCAGCGTGGAGGCGGACGGGACCGAGGTCCACGAGCAGTACTTC; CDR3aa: CSVEADGTEVHEQYF
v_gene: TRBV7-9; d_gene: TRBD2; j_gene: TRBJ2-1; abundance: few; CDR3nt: TGTGCCAGCAGCGGGACTAGCGGGGGGCGGAGCTCCTACAATGAGCAGTTCTTC; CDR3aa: CASSGTSGGRSSYNEQFF
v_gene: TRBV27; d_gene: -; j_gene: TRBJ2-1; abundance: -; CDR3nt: TGTGCCAGCAGTTTACCCACGTTGTGGGGGAAAGGGTACGATGAGCAGTTCTTC; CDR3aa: CASSLPTLWGKGYDEQFF
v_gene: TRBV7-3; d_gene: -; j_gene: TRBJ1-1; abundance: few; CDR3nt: TGTGCCAGCAGCTTAATTTTGCAGGGATCCACTGAAGCTTTCTTT; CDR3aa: CASSLILQGSTEAFF
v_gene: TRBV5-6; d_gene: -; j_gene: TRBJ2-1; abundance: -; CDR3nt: TGTGCCAGCAGCTTCGGAAGTGGGGGTGAGCAGTTCTTC; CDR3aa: CASSFGSGGEQFF
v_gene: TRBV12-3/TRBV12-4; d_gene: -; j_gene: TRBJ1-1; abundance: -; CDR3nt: TGTACCAGCAGCCCCGGACAAGCAAACACTGAAGCTTTCTTT; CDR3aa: CTSSPGQANTEAFF
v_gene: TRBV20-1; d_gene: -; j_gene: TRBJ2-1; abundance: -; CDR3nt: TGCAGTGCTAGAGATACCGCGTGGGGGGCATCCTACAATGAGCAGTTCTTC; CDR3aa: CSARDTAWGASYNEQFF
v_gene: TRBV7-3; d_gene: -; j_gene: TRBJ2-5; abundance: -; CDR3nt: TGTGCCAGCAGCTTAGACGGGGATGAGACCCAGTACTTC; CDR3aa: CASSLDGDETQYF
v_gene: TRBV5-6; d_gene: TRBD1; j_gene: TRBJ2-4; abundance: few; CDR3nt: TGTGCCAGCAGCTTGGAGCCAGGGGGCGCGGGGTCCAAAAACATTCAGTACTTC; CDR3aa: CASSLEPGGAGSKNIQYF
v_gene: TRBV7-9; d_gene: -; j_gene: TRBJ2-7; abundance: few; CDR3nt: TGTGCCAGCAGCTTAGGGGACAAAGACCTCTACGAGCAGTACTTC; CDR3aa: CASSLGDKDLYEQYF
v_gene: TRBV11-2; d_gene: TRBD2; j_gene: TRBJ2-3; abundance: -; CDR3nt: TGTGCCAGCAGCGAGACTCCTTCAATAGCGGGGGGGCTCTCAGATACGCAGTATTTT; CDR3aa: CASSETPSIAGGLSDTQYF
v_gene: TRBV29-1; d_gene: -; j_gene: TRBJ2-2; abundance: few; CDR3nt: TGCAGCGCGGCCGCTCCCGCGAACACCGGGGAGCTGTTTTTT; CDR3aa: CSAAAPANTGELFF
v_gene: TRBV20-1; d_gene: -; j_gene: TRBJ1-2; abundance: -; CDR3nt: TGCAGTGCAACACACGCAAACTATGGCTACACCTTC; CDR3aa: CSATHANYGYTF
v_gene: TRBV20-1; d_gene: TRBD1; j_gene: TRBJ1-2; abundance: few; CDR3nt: TGCAGTGCTATCCACCGGGACAGGGCTAACTATGGCTACACCTTC; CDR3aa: CSAIHRDRANYGYTF
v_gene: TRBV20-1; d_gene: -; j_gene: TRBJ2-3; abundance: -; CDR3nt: TGCAGTGCTCATCAGGGAGATACGCGGTATTTT; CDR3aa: CSAHQGDTRYF
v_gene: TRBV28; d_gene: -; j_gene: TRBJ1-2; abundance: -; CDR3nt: TGTGCCAGCAGTTTATTATTGGGGGACTATGGCTACACCTTC; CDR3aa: CASSLLLGDYGYTF
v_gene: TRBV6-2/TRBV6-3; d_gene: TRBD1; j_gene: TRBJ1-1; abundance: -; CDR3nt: TGTGCCAGCACCAGAACAGGGGACACTGAAGCTTTCTTT; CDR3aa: CASTRTGDTEAFF
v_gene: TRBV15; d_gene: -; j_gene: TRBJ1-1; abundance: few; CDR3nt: TGTGCCACCAGCTCGGGACAAGGCAACACTGAAGCTTTCTTT; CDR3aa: CATSSGQGNTEAFF
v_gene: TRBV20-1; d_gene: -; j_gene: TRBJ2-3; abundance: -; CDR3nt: TGCAGTGCAAAGGAGATGCCAGATACGCAGTATTTT; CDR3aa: CSAKEMPDTQYF
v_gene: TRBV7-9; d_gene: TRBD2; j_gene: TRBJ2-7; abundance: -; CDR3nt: TGTGCCAGCAACCCCGGGGGGACGGGAGCCTACGAGCAGTACTTC; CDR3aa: CASNPGGTGAYEQYF
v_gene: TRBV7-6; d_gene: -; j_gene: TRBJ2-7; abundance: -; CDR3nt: TGTGCCGGCAGCTTAGAATCCTCGTACGAGCAGTACTTC; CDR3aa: CAGSLESSYEQYF
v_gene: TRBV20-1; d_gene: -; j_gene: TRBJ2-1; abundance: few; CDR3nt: TGCAGTGCTAGCGGTCGTGGTGGGGATGGGGGGCGCAGGAATGAGCAGTTCTTC; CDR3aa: CSASGRGGDGGRRNEQFF
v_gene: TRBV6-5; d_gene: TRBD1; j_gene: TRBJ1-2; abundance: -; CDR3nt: TGTGCCAGCAGTTACTCCCCCTCCAGGACAGGCGGCTACACCTTC; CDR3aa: CASSYSPSRTGGYTF
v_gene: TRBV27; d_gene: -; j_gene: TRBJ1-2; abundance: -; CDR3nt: TGTGCCAGCAGTTTTAGAGGGGGATTTCTGGAGGGCTACACCTTC; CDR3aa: CASSFRGGFLEGYTF
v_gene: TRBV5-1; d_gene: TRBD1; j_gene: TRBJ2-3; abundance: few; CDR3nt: TGTGCCAGCAGTTTAAGACAGGGAGTTACAGATACGCAGTATTTT; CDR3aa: CASSLRQGVTDTQYF
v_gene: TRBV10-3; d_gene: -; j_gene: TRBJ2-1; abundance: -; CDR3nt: TGTGCCATCAGTGAGGCTATTGATTACAATGAGCAGTTCTTC; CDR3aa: CAISEAIDYNEQFF
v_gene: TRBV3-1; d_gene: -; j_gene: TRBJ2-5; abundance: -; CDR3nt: TGTGCCAGCAGCTCTCCCCCCACAGCTGGGGGCGGGGAGACCCAGTACTTC; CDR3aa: CASSSPPTAGGGETQYF
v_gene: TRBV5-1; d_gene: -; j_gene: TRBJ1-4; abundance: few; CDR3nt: TGCGCCAGCAGCTTGTCGGTGGCTAATGAAAAACTGTTTTTT; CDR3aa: CASSLSVANEKLFF
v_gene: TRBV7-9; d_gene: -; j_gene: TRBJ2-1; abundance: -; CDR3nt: TGTGCCAGCAGCTTAGACGCGTATGAGCAGTTCTTC; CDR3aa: CASSLDAYEQFF
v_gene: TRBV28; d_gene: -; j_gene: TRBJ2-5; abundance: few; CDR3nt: TGTGCCAGTTCCGGTGGTGGCGGACTTCAAGAGACCCAGTACTTC; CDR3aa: CASSGGGGLQETQYF
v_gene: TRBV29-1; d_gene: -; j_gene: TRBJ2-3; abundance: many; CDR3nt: TGCAGCGTTCAGTCTACAGATACGCAGTATTTT; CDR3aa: CSVQSTDTQYF
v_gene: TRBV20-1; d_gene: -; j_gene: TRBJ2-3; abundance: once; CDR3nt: TGCAGTGCCAGGACGGGGGATTCCACAGATACGCAGTATTTT; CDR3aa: CSARTGDSTDTQYF
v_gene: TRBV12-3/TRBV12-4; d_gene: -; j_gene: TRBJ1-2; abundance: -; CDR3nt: TGTGCCAGCAGTTTGTTCGCCGGCGGCTACACCTTC; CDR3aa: CASSLFAGGYTF
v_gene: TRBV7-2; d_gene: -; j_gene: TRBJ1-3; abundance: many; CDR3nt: TGTGCCAGCAGCTTAGGGGGGGGCTCTGGAAACACCATATATTTT; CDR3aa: CASSLGGGSGNTIYF
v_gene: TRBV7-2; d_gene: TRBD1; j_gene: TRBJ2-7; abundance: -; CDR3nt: TGTGCCAGCAAAGGGGGCCAGAGCTACGAGCAGTACTTC; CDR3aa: CASKGGQSYEQYF
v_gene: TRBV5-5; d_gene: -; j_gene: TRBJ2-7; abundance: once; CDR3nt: TGTGCCAGCAGCTTGGGGGACGGTTCTACCTACGAGCAGTACTTC; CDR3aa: CASSLGDGSTYEQYF
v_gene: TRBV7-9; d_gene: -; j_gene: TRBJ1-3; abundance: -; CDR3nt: TGTGCCAGCCCAGGCAGGGACGTCTTGCTCAGCTCTGGAAACACCATATATTTT; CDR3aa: CASPGRDVLLSSGNTIYF
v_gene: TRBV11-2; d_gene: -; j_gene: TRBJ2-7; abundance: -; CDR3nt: TGTGCCAGCAGCTTATCGGTACAACAACGGGAAGAGCAGTACTTC; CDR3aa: CASSLSVQQREEQYF
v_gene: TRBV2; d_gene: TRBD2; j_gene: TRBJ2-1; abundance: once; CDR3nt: TGTGCCAGCAGTAGGACTAGCGGGGGGGCTAGCGAGCAGTCCTTC; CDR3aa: CASSRTSGGASEQSF
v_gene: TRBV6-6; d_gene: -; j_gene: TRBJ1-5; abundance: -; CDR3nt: TGTGCCAGCAATTACTCAAGGGCGGGCAATCAGCCCCAGCATTTT; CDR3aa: CASNYSRAGNQPQHF